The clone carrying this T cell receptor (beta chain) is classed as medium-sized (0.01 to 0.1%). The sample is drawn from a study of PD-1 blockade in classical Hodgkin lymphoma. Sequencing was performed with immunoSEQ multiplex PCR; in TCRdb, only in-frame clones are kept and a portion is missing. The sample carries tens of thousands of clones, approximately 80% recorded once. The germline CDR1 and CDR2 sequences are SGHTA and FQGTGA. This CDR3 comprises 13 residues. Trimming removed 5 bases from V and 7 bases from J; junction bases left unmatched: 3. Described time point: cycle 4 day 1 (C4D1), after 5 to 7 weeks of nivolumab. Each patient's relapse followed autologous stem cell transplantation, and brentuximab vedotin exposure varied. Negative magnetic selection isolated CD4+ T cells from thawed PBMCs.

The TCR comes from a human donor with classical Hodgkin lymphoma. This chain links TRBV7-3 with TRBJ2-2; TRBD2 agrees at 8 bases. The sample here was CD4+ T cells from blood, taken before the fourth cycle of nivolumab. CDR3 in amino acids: CASSASGHGELFF. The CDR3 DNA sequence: TGTGCCAGCAGCGCTAGCGGGCACGGGGAGCTGTTTTTT.